A single T cell receptor (beta chain) is shown here with its context. The data derive from a study of blood T cell repertoires in COVID-19. Study context: Acute and convalescent COVID-19 specimens originated in the United States, Italy and Spain. Sample material is recorded as cDNA or gDNA derived from T cells, B-cell-depleted T cells, or PBMCs.

The germline CDR1 and CDR2 sequences are GTSNPN and SVGIG (reference sequence). This CDR3 has 12 residues. V gave up 8 bases and J gave up 6 bases; unmatched junction bases: 7. Sequencing was performed with immunoSEQ multiplex PCR; in TCRdb, only in-frame clones are kept and a portion is missing. The sample has about 91,000 clones, around 88% seen once; the top ten hold approximately 8.7%. The chain employs TRBV30 and TRBJ2-3, with TRBD1 matching over 8 bases. The sequencing input was peripheral blood. This receptor was taken from an older woman with acute or convalescent COVID-19. The CDR3 sequence is CAGQGARDTQYF. CDR3 coding DNA: TGTGCCGGGCAGGGGGCGCGGGATACGCAGTATTTT.